These 6 T cell receptor beta chains came from one sample sequenced in a study of shared clonotypes between healthy human individuals. Assay: immunoSEQ multiplex PCR; the TCRdb copy retains only in-frame clones and omits some. The sample has hundreds of thousands of clones, approximately 92% seen once. Terminally differentiated effector memory CD45RA+ cells were left out of the naive CD8 fraction, which was CD45RO-negative and positively selected for CCR7. The sequenced sample consisted of naive CD8+ T cells sorted from blood. The source of these receptors is a man aged 25-40 years in good health.

The V call is TRBV27, the J call TRBJ2-3; 8 bases map to TRBD2. Germline CDR1 and CDR2: MNHEY and SMNVEV (reference sequence). V shed 7 bases, J shed 5 bases, and the junction held 20 bases outside the gene matches. CDR3 length equals 18 residues. The CDR3 coding sequence is TGTGCCAGCACCCATATCCGGCCAGCGGGAGTGCTTAAAGATACGCAGTATTTT. It yields the protein CASTHIRPAGVLKDTQYF.

The count of this clone is one. This rearrangement joins TRBV19 to TRBJ2-1; D possibly corresponds to TRBD2 (6 bases). Trimming pared 5 bases from V and 2 bases from J, leaving 13 bases between. This CDR3 is built from 15 residues. Germline V gene sequence: CDR1 LNHDA, CDR2 SQIVND (reference sequence). The CDR3 is CASSVPGGTYNEQFF. DNA of the CDR3: TGTGCCAGTAGTGTCCCGGGCGGGACCTACAATGAGCAGTTCTTC.

The V gene is TRBV29-1, the J gene TRBJ2-7, with a possible D match to TRBD2 (5 bases). Trimming cost V 7 bases and J 0 bases, with 13 bases left between them. Germline CDR1 SQVTM, CDR2 ANQGSEA. The CDR3 is 13 amino acids. CDR3 sequence reads: CSATNPSSYEQYF. In nucleotides, the CDR3 is TGCAGCGCGACTAATCCGAGCTCCTACGAGCAGTACTTC.

This sequence joins TRBV9 and TRBJ2-1, with TRBD2 matching 9 bases. This CDR3 contains 16 residues. J gave up 0 bases and V 3 bases, and 4 bases lay outside the gene matches. The germline gives CDR1 SGDLS, CDR2 YYNGEE. CDR3 region: CASSALAGFSYNEQFF. CDR3 in DNA: TGTGCCAGCAGCGCGCTAGCGGGATTCTCCTACAATGAGCAGTTCTTC.

The chain has TRBV19 and TRBJ2-1; D is possibly TRBD2 (6 bases). Germline CDR1 is LNHDA and CDR2 is SQIVND (reference sequence). CDR3 length: 17 amino acids. Trimming took off 5 bases at V and 5 bases at J, with 22 bases between the two ends. The CDR3 sequence is CASSLNAVWERDNEQFF. The CDR3 nucleotides are TGTGCCAGTAGTTTAAATGCAGTCTGGGAGCGGGACAATGAGCAGTTCTTC.

The chain employs TRBV19 and TRBJ2-7; D may be TRBD2 (5 bases). The CDR3 extends over 14 amino acids. Germline V gene data show CDR1 as LNHDA and CDR2 as SQIVND (reference sequence). V was pared by 6 bases and J by 2 bases, with 14 bases between. CDR3 DNA sequence: TGTGCCAGTAGCCTAGGGAGAACGGCCTACGAGCAGTACTTC. This translates into CASSLGRTAYEQYF.